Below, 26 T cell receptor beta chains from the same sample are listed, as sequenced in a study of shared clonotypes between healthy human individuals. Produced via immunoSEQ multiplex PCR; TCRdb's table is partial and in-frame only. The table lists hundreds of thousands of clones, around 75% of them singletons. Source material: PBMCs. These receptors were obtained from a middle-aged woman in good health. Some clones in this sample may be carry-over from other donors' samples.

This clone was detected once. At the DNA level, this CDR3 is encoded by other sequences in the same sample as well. CDR3 residues: CASNLAGPAGVNEQYF. The DNA of the CDR3 is TGTGCCAGCAATCTAGCGGGGCCCGCGGGTGTTAACGAGCAGTACTTC. This chain uses TRBV2 with TRBJ2-7; 9 nucleotides align to TRBD2. Trimming cost V 7 bases and J 5 bases; bases outside gene matches: 15. Germline-derived CDR1 and CDR2 are SNHLY and FYNNEI. The CDR3 loop spans 16 amino acids.

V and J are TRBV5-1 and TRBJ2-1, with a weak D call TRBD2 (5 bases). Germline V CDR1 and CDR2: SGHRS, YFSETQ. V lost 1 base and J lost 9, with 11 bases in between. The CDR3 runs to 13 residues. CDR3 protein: CASSLRLTGEQFF. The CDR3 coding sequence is TGCGCCAGCAGCTTGCGACTAACGGGTGAGCAGTTCTTC. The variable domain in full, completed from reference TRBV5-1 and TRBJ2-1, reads KAGVTQTPRYLIKTRGQQVTLSCSPISGHRSVSWYQQTPGQGLQFLFEYFSETQRNKGNFPGRFSGRQFSNSRSEMNVSTLELGDSALYLCASSLRLTGEQFFGPGTRLTVL.

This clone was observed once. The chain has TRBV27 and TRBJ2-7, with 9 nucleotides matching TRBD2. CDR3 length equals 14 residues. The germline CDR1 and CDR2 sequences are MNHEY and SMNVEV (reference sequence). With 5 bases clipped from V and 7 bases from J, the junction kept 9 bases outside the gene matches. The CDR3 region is CASSPRLAGWEQYF. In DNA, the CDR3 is TGTGCCAGCAGTCCGCGGCTAGCGGGATGGGAGCAGTACTTC.

This chain's CDR3 is CASGADPSSGNTIYF. Written as DNA, the CDR3 is TGTGCCAGCGGGGCAGACCCGAGCTCTGGAAACACCATATATTTT. The chain joins TRBV28 to TRBJ1-3; perhaps TRBD1 as D (5 bases). Trimming removed 8 bases at V and 0 bases at J, with 14 bases between. CDR3 size: 15 residues. Germline lookup yields CDR1 MDHEN and CDR2 SYDVKM.

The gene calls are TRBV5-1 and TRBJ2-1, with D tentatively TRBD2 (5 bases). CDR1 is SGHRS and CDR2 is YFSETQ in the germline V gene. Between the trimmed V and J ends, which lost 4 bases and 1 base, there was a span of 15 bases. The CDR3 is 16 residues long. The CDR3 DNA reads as TGCGCCAGCAGCGCACGGACTCTGATTTCCTACAATGAGCAGTTCTTC. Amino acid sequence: CASSARTLISYNEQFF.

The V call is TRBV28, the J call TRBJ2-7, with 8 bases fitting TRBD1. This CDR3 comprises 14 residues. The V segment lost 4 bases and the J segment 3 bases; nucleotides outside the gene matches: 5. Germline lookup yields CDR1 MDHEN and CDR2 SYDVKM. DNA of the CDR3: TGTGCCAGCAGTTCCCCACAGGGGGTCTACGAGCAGTACTTC. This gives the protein CASSSPQGVYEQYF.

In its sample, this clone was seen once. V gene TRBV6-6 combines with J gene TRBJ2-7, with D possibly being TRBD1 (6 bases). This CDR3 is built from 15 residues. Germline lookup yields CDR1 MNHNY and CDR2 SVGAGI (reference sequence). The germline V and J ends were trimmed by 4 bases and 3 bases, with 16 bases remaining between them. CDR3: CASSFTGLGSYEQYF. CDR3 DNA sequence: TGTGCCAGCAGTTTCACAGGGCTTGGAAGCTACGAGCAGTACTTC.

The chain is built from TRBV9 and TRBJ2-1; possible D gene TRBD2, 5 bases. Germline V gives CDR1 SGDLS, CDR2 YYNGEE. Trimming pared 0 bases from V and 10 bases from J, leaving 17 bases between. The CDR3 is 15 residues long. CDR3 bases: TGTGCCAGCAGCGTAGGGGTGGGAGAGGCCCGCGAGCAGTTCTTC. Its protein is CASSVGVGEAREQFF.

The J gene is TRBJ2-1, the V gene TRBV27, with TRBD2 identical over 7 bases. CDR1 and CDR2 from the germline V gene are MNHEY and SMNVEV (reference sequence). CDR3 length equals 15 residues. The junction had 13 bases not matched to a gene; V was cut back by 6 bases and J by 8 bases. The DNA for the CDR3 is TGTGCCAGCAGCTCACTAGCGAGGGACGGCGATGAGCAGTTCTTC. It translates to CASSSLARDGDEQFF.

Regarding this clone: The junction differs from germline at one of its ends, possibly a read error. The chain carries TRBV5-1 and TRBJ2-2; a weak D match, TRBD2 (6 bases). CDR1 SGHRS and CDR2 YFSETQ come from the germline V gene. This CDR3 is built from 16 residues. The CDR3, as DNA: TGCGCCGGCAGCTTGGACGGACTACGTTCGACCGGGGAGCTGTTTTTT. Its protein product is CAGSLDGLRSTGELFF.

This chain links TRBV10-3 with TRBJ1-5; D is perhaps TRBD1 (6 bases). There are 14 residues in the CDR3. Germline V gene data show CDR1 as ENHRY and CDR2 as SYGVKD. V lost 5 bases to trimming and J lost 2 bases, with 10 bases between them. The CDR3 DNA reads TGTGCCATCAGTAATCGACAGGGCAATCAGCCCCAGCATTTT. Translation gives CAISNRQGNQPQHF.

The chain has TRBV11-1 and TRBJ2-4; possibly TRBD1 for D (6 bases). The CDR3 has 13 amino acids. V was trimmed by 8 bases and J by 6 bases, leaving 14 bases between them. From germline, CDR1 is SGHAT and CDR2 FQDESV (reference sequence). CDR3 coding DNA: TGTGCCAGCGGCCCTCCACAGGGAAACATTCAGTACTTC. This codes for CASGPPQGNIQYF.

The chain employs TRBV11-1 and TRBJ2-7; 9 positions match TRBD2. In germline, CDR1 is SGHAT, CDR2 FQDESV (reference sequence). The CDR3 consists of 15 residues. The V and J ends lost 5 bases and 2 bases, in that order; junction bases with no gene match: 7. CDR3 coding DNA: TGTGCCAGCAGCCCGGGGACTAGCCTACCCTACGAGCAGTACTTC. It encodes CASSPGTSLPYEQYF.

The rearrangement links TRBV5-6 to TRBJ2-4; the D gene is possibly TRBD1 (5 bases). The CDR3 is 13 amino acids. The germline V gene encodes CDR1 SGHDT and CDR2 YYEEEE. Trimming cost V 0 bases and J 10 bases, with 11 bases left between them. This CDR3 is CASSLDRRPIQYF. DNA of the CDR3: TGTGCCAGCAGCTTGGACAGGCGCCCTATTCAGTACTTC.

DNA for the CDR3: TGTGCCAGTAGTAAAGGGCAGGGAGGCTGGTATGGCTACACCTTC. As protein: CASSKGQGGWYGYTF. The rearrangement links TRBV19 to TRBJ1-2, with TRBD1 as a possible D gene (5 bases). This CDR3 region has 15 residues. V was cut by 4 bases and J by 5 bases, with 17 bases left in between. Germline loops: CDR1 LNHDA, CDR2 SQIVND (reference sequence).

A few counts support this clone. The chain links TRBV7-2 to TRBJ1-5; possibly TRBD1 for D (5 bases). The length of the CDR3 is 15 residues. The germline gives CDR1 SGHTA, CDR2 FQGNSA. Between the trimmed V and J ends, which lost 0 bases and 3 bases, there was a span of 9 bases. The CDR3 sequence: CASSLAVRANQPQHF. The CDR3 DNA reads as TGTGCCAGCAGCTTAGCTGTCAGGGCCAATCAGCCCCAGCATTTT.

CDR3 bases: TGCGCCAGCAGCTTCAGGAGCACGAACACCGGGGAGCTGTTTTTT. This encodes CASSFRSTNTGELFF. The V call is TRBV5-1, the J call TRBJ2-2; D is uncertain. Trimming took 2 bases from V and 0 from J, leaving 8 bases between them. The CDR3 has 15 amino acids. Germline values: CDR1 SGHRS, CDR2 YFSETQ.

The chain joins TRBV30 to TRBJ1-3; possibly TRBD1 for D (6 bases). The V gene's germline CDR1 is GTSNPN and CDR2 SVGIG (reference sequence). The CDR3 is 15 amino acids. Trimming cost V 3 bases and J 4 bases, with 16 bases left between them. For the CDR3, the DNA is TGTGCCTGGAGCGCCGGGGGGGGGCTCGGAAACACCATATATTTT. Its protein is CAWSAGGGLGNTIYF. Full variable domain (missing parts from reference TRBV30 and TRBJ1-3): SQTIHQWPATLVQPVGSPLSLECTVEGTSNPNLYWYRQAAGRGLQLLFYSVGIGQISSEVPQNLSASRPQDRQFILSSKKLLLSDSGFYLCAWSAGGGLGNTIYFGEGSWLTVV.

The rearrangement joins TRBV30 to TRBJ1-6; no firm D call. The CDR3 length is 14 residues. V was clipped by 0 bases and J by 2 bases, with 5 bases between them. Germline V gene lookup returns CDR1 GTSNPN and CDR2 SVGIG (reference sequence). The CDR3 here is CAWSVATYNSPLHF. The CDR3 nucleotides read TGTGCCTGGAGTGTTGCCACCTATAATTCACCCCTCCACTTT.

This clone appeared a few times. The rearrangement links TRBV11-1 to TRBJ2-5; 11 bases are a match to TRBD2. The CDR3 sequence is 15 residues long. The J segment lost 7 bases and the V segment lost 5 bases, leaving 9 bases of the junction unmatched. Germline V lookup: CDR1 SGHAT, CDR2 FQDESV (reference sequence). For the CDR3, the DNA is TGTGCCAGCAGCCCCCGGGGACTAGCGGTGGGGACCCAGTACTTC. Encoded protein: CASSPRGLAVGTQYF.

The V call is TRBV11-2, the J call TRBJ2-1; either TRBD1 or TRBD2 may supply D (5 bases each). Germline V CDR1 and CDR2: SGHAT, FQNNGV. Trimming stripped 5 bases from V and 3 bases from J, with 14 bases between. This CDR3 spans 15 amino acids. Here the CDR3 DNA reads TGTGCCAGCAGCGCCCCGGGACGGAACTACAATGAGCAGTTCTTC. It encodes CASSAPGRNYNEQFF.

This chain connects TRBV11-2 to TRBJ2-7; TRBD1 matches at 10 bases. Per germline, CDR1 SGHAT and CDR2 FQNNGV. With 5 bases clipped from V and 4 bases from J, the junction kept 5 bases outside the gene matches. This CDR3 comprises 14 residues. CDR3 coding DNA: TGTGCCAGCAGCCCGGGACAGGGGTTATACGAGCAGTACTTC. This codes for CASSPGQGLYEQYF. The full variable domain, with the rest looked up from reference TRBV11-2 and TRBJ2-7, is EAGVAQSPRYKIIEKRQSVAFWCNPISGHATLYWYQQILGQGPKLLIQFQNNGVVDDSQLPKDRFSAERLKGVDSTLKIQPAKLEDSAVYLCASSPGQGLYEQYFGPGTRLTVT.

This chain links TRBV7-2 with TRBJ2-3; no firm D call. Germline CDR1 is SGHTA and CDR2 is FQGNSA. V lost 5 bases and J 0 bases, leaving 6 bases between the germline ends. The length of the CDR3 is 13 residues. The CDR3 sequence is CASSLESTDTQYF. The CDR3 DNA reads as TGTGCCAGCAGCCTGGAAAGCACAGATACGCAGTATTTT. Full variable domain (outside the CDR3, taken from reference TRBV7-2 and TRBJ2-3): GAGVSQSPSNKVTEKGKDVELRCDPISGHTALYWYRQSLGQGLEFLIYFQGNSAPDKSGLPSDRFSAERTGGSVSTLTIQRTQQEDSAVYLCASSLESTDTQYFGPGTRLTVL.

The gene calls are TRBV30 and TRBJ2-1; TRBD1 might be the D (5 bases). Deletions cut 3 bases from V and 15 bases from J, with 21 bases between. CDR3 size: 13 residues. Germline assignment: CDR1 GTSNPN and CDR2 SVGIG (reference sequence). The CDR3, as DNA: TGTGCCTGGAGGGACATGGGCTTGGGCCTGCTGTTCTTC. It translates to CAWRDMGLGLLFF.

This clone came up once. The DNA for the CDR3 is TGTGCCAGCAGCTTAGAGGGGGCAAATCAGCCCCAGCATTTT. It is translated as CASSLEGANQPQHF. This chain joins TRBV5-6 and TRBJ1-5, with 7 bases aligning to TRBD1. CDR3 length equals 14 residues. The germline V gene has CDR1 SGHDT and CDR2 YYEEEE. Trimming cost V 2 bases and J 4 bases; bases outside gene matches: 3.

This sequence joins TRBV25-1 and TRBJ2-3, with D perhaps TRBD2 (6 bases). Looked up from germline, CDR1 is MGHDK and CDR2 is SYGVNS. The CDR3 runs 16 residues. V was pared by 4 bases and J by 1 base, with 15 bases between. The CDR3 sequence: CASSARNSGGTDTQYF. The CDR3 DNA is TGTGCCAGCAGTGCCAGGAATTCGGGGGGCACAGATACGCAGTATTTT.